This T cell receptor (beta chain) was sequenced in a study of OX40 agonist ivuxolimab in advanced cancers. Study findings and constraints: The mean number of expanded clones was higher in CD8+ T cells than in CD4+. Doses of 0.1 to 3.0 mg/kg were accompanied by clonal expansion of CD4+ and CD8+ blood T cells by week 6.

V was pared by 8 bases and J by 6 bases, with 16 bases between. The CDR3 runs 14 residues. Germline V gives CDR1 MNHNS, CDR2 SASEGT. Profiling relied on immunoSEQ multiplex PCR, and the TCRdb table lists in-frame clones only, not all of them. The top ten hold roughly 5.3% of the sample, which has more than 70,000 clones, about 84% seen once. As for this clone: Its antigen is undetermined.

Sequences were derived from CD4+ or CD8+ T cells sorted from blood, sampled in a trial of the OX40 agonist ivuxolimab. This receptor was obtained from an adult with an advanced solid tumor such as melanoma, head and neck, liver or kidney cancer. The chain employs TRBV6-1 and TRBJ2-2, with a weak D call TRBD2 (7 bases). The CDR3 sequence: CASGQPAGAGELFF. CDR3 nucleotide sequence: TGTGCCAGCGGACAGCCCGCGGGAGCCGGGGAGCTGTTTTTT.